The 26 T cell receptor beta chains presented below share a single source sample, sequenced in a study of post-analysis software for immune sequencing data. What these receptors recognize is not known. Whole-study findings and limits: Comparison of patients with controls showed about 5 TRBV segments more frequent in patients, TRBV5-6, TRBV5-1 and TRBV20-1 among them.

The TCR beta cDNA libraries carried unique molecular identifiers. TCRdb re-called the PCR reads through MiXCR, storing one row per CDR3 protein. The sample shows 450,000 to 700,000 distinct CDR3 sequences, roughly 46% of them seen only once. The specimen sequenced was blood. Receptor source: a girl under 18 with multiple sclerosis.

This CDR3 reads CSAREARNYGYTF. The CDR3 nucleotides read TGCAGTGCTAGAGAGGCCAGGAACTATGGCTACACCTTC. This chain uses TRBV20-1 with TRBJ1-2, with no clear D. The V and J ends lost 0 bases and 2 bases respectively, with 7 bases between them. CDR3 length: 13 amino acids. The germline gives CDR1 DFQATT, CDR2 SNEGSKA (reference sequence).

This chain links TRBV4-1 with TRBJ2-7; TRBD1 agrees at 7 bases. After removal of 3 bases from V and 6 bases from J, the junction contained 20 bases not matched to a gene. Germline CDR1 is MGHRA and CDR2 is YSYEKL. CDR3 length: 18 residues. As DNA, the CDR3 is TGCGCCAGCAGCCATGTGAGGGGGCAGGGTAGGGGAGCCTGCGAGCAGTACTTC. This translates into CASSHVRGQGRGACEQYF.

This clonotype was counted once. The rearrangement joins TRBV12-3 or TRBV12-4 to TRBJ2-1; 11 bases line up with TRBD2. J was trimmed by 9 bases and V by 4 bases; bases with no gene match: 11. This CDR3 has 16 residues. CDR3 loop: CASSSTTSGRNSEQFF. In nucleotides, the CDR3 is TGTGCCAGCAGTTCCACAACTAGCGGGAGAAACAGTGAGCAGTTCTTC.

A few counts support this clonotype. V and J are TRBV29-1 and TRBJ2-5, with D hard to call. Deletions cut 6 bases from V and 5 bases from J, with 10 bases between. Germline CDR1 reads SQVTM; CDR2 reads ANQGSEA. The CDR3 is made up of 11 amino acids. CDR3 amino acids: CSVVPFETQYF. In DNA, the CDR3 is TGCAGCGTCGTACCATTCGAGACCCAGTACTTC.

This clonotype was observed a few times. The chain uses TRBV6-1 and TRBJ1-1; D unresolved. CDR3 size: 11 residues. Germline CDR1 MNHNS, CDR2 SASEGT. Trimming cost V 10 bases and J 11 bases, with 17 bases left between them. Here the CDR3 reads CATLKGIWAFF. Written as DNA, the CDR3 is TGTGCCACCCTAAAGGGCATTTGGGCTTTCTTT.

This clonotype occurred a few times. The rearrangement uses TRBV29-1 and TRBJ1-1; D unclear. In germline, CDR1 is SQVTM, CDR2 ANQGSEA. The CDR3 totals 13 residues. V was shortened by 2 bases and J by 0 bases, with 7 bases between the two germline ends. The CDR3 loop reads CSVEPSMNTEAFF. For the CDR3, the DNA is TGCAGCGTTGAACCTTCCATGAACACTGAAGCTTTCTTT.

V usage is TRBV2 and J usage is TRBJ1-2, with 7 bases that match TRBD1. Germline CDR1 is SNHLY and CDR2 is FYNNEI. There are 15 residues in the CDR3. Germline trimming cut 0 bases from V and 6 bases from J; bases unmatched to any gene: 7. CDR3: CASSEAETGKDGYTF. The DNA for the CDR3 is TGTGCCAGCAGTGAAGCGGAGACAGGGAAGGATGGCTACACCTTC.

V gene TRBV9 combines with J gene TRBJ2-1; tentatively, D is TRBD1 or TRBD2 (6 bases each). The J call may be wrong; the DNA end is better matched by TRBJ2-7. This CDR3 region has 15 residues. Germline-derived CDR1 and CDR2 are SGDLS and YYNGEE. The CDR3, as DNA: TGTGCCAGCAGCGTTGGGTGGGGGGCGTACAATGAGCAGTACTTC. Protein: CASSVGWGAYNEQYF.

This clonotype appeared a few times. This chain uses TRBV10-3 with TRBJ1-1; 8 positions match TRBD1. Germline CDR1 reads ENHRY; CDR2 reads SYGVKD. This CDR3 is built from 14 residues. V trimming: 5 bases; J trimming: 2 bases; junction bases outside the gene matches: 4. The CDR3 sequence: CAISPDRANTEAFF. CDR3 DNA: TGTGCCATCAGTCCGGACAGGGCAAACACTGAAGCTTTCTTT.

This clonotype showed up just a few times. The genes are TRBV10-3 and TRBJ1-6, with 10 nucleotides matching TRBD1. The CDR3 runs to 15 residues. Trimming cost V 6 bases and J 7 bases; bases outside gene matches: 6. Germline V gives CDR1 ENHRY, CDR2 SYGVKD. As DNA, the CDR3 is TGTGCCATCAGGGGGACAGGGGAACTCAATTCACCCCTCCACTTT. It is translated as CAIRGTGELNSPLHF.

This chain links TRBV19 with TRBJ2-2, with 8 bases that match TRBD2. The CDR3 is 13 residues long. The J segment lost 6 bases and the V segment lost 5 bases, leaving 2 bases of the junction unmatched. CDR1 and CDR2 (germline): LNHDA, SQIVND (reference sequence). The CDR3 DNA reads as TGTGCCAGTAGTTCGACTAGCGCCGGGGAGCTGTTTTTT. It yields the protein CASSSTSAGELFF. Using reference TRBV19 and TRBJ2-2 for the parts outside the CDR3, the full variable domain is DGGITQSPKYLFRKEGQNVTLSCEQNLNHDAMYWYRQDPGQGLRLIYYSQIVNDFQKGDIAEGYSVSREKKESFPLTVTSAQKNPTAFYLCASSSTSAGELFFGEGSRLTVL.

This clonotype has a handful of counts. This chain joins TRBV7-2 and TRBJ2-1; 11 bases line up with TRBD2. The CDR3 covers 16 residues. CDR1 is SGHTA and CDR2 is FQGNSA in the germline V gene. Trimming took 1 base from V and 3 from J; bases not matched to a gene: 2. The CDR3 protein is CASSLVAGGHYNEQFF. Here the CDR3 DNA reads TGTGCCAGCAGCTTAGTAGCGGGGGGGCACTACAATGAGCAGTTCTTC. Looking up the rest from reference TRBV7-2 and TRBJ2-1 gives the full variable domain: GAGVSQSPSNKVTEKGKDVELRCDPISGHTALYWYRQSLGQGLEFLIYFQGNSAPDKSGLPSDRFSAERTGGSVSTLTIQRTQQEDSAVYLCASSLVAGGHYNEQFFGPGTRLTVL.

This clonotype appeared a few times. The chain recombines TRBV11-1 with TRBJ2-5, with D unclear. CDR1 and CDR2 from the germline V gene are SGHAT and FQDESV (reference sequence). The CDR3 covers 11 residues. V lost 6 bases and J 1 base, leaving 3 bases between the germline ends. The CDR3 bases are TGTGCCAGCAGGATCCAAGAGACCCAGTACTTC. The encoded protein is CASRIQETQYF.

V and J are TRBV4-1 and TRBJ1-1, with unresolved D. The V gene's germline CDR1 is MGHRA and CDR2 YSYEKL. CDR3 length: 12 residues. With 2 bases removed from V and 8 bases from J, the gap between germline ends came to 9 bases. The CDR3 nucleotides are TGCGCCAGCAGCCAATACCGGGGAGAAGCTTTCTTT. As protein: CASSQYRGEAFF.

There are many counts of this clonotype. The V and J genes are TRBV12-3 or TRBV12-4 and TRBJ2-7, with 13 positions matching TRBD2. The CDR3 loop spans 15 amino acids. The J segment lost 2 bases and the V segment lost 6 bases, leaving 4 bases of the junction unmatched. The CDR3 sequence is CASSPGTSGTYEQYF. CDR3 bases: TGTGCCAGCAGCCCCGGGACTAGCGGGACCTACGAGCAGTACTTC.

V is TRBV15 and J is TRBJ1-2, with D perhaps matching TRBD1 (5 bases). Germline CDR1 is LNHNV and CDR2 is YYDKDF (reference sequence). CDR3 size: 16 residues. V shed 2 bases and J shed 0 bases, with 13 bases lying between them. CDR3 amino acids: CATSRPSLGANYGYTF. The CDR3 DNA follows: TGTGCCACCAGCAGACCCTCCCTAGGGGCTAACTATGGCTACACCTTC.

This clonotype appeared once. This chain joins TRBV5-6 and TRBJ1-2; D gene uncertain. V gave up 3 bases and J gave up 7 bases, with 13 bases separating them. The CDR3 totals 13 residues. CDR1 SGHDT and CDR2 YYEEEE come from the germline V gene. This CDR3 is CASSSWGRTGYTF. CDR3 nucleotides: TGTGCCAGCAGCTCCTGGGGTAGGACTGGCTACACCTTC.

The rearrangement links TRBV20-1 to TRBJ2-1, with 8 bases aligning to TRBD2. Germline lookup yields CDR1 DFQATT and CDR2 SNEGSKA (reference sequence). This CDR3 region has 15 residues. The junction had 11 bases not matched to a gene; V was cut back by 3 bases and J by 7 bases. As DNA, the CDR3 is TGCAGTGCTAGGCTCCCGGGGGGGCCGGTGAATGAGCAGTTCTTC. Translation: CSARLPGGPVNEQFF.

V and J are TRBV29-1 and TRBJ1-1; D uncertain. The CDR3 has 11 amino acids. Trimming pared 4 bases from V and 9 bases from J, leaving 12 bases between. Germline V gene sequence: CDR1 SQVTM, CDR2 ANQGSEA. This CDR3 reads CSVGRTSKAFF. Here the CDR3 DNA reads TGCAGCGTTGGACGGACTTCTAAAGCTTTCTTT.

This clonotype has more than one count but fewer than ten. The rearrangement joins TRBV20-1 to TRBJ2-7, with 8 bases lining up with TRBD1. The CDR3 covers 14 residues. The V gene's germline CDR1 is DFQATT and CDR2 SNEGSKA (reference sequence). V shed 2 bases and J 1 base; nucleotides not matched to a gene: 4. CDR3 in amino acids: CSARSTGASYEQYF. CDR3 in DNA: TGCAGTGCTAGATCGACAGGGGCTTCCTACGAGCAGTACTTC.

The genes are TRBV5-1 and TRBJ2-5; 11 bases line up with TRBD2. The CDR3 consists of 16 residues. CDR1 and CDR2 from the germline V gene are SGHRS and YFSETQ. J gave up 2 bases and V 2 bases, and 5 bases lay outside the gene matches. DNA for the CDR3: TGCGCCAGCAGCTTTTCCGGGACTAGCGGACAAGAGACCCAGTACTTC. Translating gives CASSFSGTSGQETQYF.

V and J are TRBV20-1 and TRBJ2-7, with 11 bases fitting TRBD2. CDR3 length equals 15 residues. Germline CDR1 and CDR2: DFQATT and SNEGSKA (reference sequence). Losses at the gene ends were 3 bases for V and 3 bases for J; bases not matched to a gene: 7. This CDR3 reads CSASGTSGVIYEQYF. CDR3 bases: TGCAGTGCTAGTGGGACTAGCGGAGTTATCTACGAGCAGTACTTC.

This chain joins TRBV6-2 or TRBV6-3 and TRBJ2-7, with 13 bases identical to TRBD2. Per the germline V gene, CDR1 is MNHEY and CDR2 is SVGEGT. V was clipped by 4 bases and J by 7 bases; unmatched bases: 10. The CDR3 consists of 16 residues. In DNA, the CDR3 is TGTGCCAGCAGTTCAACCCGGACTAGCGGGAGCAGTGAGCAGTACTTC. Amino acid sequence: CASSSTRTSGSSEQYF.

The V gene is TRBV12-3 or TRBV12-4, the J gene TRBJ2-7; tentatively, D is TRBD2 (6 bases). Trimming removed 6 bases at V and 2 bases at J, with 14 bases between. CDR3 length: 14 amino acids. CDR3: CASSPAGKPYEQYF. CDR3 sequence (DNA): TGTGCCAGCAGCCCGGCGGGGAAGCCCTACGAGCAGTACTTC.

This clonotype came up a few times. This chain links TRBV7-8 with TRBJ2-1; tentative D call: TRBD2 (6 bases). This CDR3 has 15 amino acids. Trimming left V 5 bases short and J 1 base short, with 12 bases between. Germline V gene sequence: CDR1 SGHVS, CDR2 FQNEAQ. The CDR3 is CASSPGRLSYNEQFF. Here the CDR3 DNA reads TGTGCCAGCAGCCCAGGGAGGCTGTCCTACAATGAGCAGTTCTTC.

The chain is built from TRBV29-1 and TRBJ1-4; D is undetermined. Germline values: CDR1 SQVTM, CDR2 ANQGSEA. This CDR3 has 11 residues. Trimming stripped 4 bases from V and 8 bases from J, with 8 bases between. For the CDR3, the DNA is TGCAGCGTTGCCGGGAGCGAAAAACTGTTTTTT. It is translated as CSVAGSEKLFF.